This T cell receptor (beta chain) was obtained from a study of cytomegalovirus exposure and HLA in healthy donors (dated by TCRdb to the late 2010s). Some background on the complete study: In an earlier analysis of roughly 590 of the donors, 276 Gb of sequence data and 117 million unique TCR beta sequences from about 180 million T cells were reported. Roughly 300 gigabases of sequencing data and approximately 85 million unique TCR sequences were included in an early release covering roughly 600 HLA-typed donors. Among the roughly 430 genotyped donors, around 79% belonged to the genetic ancestry cluster associated with self-reported Caucasian donors. The aim of the study was to test whether cataloging public T cell receptors could identify signatures of past pathogen exposure. The study profiled the T cell repertoires of under 850 subjects by immunosequencing and related them to cytomegalovirus serostatus. A separate validation cohort of 100 to 150 different subjects was used in addition to the roughly 700-subject first cohort. High-throughput TCR immunosequencing, statistical association of individual TCRs with disease status, and machine learning were combined to predict cytomegalovirus infection status. In a later analysis, previously published TCR beta repertoires from about 640 donors were re-analyzed and high-resolution HLA genotyping was added so that TCR occurrence patterns could be studied. Rather than using new phenotypic data, the later analysis identified candidate immune exposures from TCR beta sequences and from how often those sequences occurred across donors. To decide whether each TCR beta V gene segment behaved as functional or pseudogenic, an earlier analysis of fewer than 750 of the donors relied on high-throughput TCR beta sequencing. Donor age, sex, ethnicity and CMV serostatus were compiled alongside the repertoire data. A later genetic analysis used genome-wide SNP genotypes for about three fifths of the 666 donors, treating that subset as a discovery cohort. Every discovery cohort repertoire had been produced on one sequencing platform. Class I and class II HLA loci were covered by the typing at four-digit resolution. The number of typed donors differed by locus: roughly 620-630 for A, B, C, DRB1 and DQB1; 500 to 550 for DQA1; 606 for DPA1; and some 450 for DPB1. Five DR-DQ haplotypes were treated as single units for association and clustering because of strong linkage in the cohort. Among about 410 genotyped donors of the cohort, an average of roughly 230,000 unique TCR beta nucleotide sequences was sequenced per donor, of which 15% to 20% were non-productive. Broad study findings and their caveats: Because counts were too low, roughly 18 rarely observed V segments, including chromosome 9 orphons, were left out of the earlier analysis of some 640 of the donors. In the study, approximately 160 TCR beta chains were listed as associated with cytomegalovirus. The authors suggested that the approach could potentially be generalized to other disease states and immunological phenotypes. CMV serostatus was the only immune exposure information available for the cohort. Because some donors lacked HLA typing at each locus, the association tests relied only on the typed subset. Linkage disequilibrium might explain the correlated functional status among segregating V segments, but an unknown experimental factor could not be ruled out. At a false discovery rate of 0.05, a later analysis linked 16,951 TCR beta sequences to specific HLA alleles. A later genetic analysis associated a missense DCLRE1C variant with V-gene and J-gene trimming of TCR beta chains, and an independent cohort replicated the association. Three of the identified cytomegalovirus-associated TCR beta chains were confirmed in vitro to be specific for cytomegalovirus antigens. In a later analysis, HLA-associated TCR beta chains showed more clonal expansion and lower generation probabilities than non-associated chains that were equally common. A further reported finding was that TCR beta sequences accurately predicted the HLA-A and HLA-B alleles for most subjects in the first cohort. The classifier was reported to diagnose cytomegalovirus status with high specificity and sensitivity in both the original and validation cohorts. In a later analysis, several top co-occurrence clusters were reported to appear linked to parvovirus B19, influenza, CMV and Epstein-Barr virus. Compared with the roughly 710-donor mean, donors in an Asian-associated ancestry cluster had fewer N-insertions in productive TCRs, according to a later genetic analysis. Sequencing depth was assumed to be roughly uniform across donors in the presence/absence analyses, though that assumption may not hold. When HLA alleles, especially DR and DQ, strongly co-occurred, attributing TCR associations to individual alleles was difficult. This cohort had only TCR beta chains sequenced, and the lack of alpha or paired-chain data limited which features could be detected. Most TCR sequences were observed very rarely across donors, whereas some public TCRs were present in many individuals. Some IMGT-functional V segments, including TRBV6-2 and TRBV6-3, could not be distinguished by the 87-base-pair reads and were therefore excluded. A cluster of highly shared sequence variants was judged likely to represent a technical artifact of the sequencing pipeline. A later analysis found that most CMV-associated TCR beta chains appeared HLA-restricted, with HLA associations seemingly driven largely by CMV exposure. According to a later analysis, TCR association rates differed among HLA loci, with DRB1 alleles showing the most associated TCRs and HLA-C alleles showing the fewest. Broadly in line with IMGT annotations, most TCR beta V segments showed up in productive rearrangements about 87% or about 30% of the time in an earlier analysis of some 590 of the donors.

CDR1 and CDR2, looked up from the germline V gene, are SNHLY and FYNNEI. From cysteine to phenylalanine, the CDR3 is 15 amino acids long. Only CDR3 DNA is held: 45 bases, read in frame from base 1. V was cut back by 3 bases and J by 8 bases, leaving a gap of 14 bases between them. Note on this clone: No antigen is known for it. No quality values exist for individual bases; no much larger clone is one base distant.

Libraries came from the immunoSEQ multiplex PCR assay. For the multiplex PCR, a mixture combining 60 forward primers for TCR Vbeta segments and 13 reverse primers for TCR Jbeta segments was used. The CDR3 region of rearranged TCR beta genes was amplified from genomic DNA by a multiplex PCR assay. The amplified TCR beta libraries were sequenced on the Illumina HiSeq System as 87-base-pair reads. Per the authors' processing: A later analysis counted some 74 million unique TCR beta chains across the 550 to 700 repertoires, and 10 million to 11 million of these chains were shared by at least two donors. A nearest-neighbor algorithm error-corrected the raw reads and collapsed the reads into unique sequences, merging closely related sequences to remove PCR and sequencing errors. V, D and J gene segments were assigned by aligning CDR3 sequences to IMGT reference sequences. For a sequence to be retained, at least a six-nucleotide match to both a V gene segment and a J gene segment was required. Rearrangements were called productive when the CDR3 lacked stop codons and stayed in frame with V and J; all others were non-productive. CDR3 was defined by IMGT convention, running from the second conserved V-encoded cysteine to the conserved J-encoded phenylalanine. The earlier analysis of some 600 of the donors excluded sequences that lacked an unambiguous match to a single V gene segment. An earlier analysis of 450 to 650 of the donors called V segments functional above 56.7% productive rearrangements and segregating when the between-donor standard deviation exceeded 5%. A statistical classification framework was developed to diagnose cytomegalovirus status using the catalog of TCR beta chain sequences. V and J gene assignment, in a later analysis, came from comparing TCR nucleotide sequences with IMGT/GENE-DB human TR gene sequences. The TCRdist pipeline was used in a later analysis to assign CDR3 sequences and most-parsimonious VDJ recombination scenarios. A later analysis defined each TCR beta chain by its CDR3 amino acid sequence plus V-gene family, and excluded reads lacking a unique V-gene family. To address suspected cross-contamination and a sequencing artifact, a later analysis removed 592 highly shared, low-generation-probability nucleotide sequences. For each public chain, a later analysis derived a clonal expansion index from normalized ranks of inferred template counts within each repertoire. Generation probabilities in a later analysis came from a VDJ recombination model fitted to out-of-frame rearrangements, and those results were checked against IGoR. In a later analysis, TCR-TCR, TCR-HLA and TCR-CMV co-occurrence was scored with hypergeometric tests, and a repertoire-size bias correction was applied to TCR pairs. To estimate false discovery rates, a later analysis permuted the HLA or CMV assignments 20 times. A later analysis grouped co-occurring TCRs with DBSCAN, adding TCRdist sequence similarity when clustering within HLA-allele-positive subsets. Repertoires with fewer than 30,000 or more than 120,000 public chains, plus five repertoires with anomalous nucleotide sharing, were excluded from co-occurrence clustering. TCRdb stores this immuneACCESS table with in-frame sequences only. Part of the clones is absent; in the studies checked, under half of the shortfall reflects unresolved V genes, and no reason is known for the rest. V and J calls plus clone size are reproduced from that table; the DNA served to infer D and trimming. The sample yields 100,000 to 150,000 clones; around 74% were counted once. Approximately 5.4% of the sample belongs to the ten largest clones.

In total, roughly 670 healthy bone marrow donors made up the cohort. At the time of sampling, every cohort member was nominally healthy, though immune exposures that went unrecorded were likely present. The donor was CMV seropositive and was included in the group of some 290 seropositive cohort members. A peripheral blood sample was provided by each donor, and peripheral blood mononuclear cells were used for TCR beta sequencing. Genomic DNA was extracted from the blood cell samples with the Qiagen DNeasy Blood Extraction Kit. In this chain, TRBV2 is recombined with TRBJ1-6; matching of 5 bases hints at TRBD1 as the D gene. The receptor's source is a woman aged 50 to 60 in good health and CMV-seropositive. Sequencing was carried out using PBMCs. The CDR3 region: CASSELQGGDSPLHF. The nucleotides are TGTGCCAGCAGTGAGCTTCAGGGTGGTGATTCACCCCTCCACTTT. Reference TRBV2 and TRBJ1-6 genes cover what lies past the CDR3, so the full variable domain is EPEVTQTPSHQVTQMGQEVILRCVPISNHLYFYWYRQILGQKVEFLVSFYNNEISEKSEIFDDQFSVERPDGSNFTLKIRSTKLEDSAMYFCASSELQGGDSPLHFGNGTRLTVT.